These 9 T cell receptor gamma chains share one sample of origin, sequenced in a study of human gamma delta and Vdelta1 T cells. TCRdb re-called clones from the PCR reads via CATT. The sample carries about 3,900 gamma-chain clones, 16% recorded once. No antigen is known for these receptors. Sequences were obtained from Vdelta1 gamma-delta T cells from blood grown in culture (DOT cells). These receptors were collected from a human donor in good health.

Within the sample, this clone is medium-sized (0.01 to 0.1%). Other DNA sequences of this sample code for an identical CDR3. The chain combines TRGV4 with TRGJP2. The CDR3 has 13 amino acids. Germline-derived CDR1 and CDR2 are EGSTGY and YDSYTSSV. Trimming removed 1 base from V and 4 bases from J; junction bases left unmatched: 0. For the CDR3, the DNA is TGTGCCACCTGGGATGGTAGTGATTGGATCAAGACGTTT. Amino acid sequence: CATWDGSDWIKTF.

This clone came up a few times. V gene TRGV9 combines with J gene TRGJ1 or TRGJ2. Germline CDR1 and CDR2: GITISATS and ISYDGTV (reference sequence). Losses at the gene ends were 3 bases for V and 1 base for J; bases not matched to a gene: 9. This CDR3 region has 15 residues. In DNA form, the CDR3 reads TGTGCCTTGTGGGAGAAAGCCCCTAATTATTATAAGAAACTCTTT. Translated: CALWEKAPNYYKKLF.

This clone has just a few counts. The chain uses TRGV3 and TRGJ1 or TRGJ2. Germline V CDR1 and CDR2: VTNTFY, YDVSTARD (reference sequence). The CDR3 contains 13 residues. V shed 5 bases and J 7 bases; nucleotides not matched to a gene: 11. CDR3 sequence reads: CATWGFSPYKKLF. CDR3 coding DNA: TGTGCCACCTGGGGATTCAGCCCCTATAAGAAACTCTTT.

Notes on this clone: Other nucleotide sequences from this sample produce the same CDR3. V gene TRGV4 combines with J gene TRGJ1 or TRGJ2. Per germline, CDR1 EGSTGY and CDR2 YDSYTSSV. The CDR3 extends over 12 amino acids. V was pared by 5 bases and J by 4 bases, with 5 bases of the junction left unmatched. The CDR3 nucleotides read TGTGCCACCTGGGCCCCCTATTATAAGAAACTCTTT. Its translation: CATWAPYYKKLF.

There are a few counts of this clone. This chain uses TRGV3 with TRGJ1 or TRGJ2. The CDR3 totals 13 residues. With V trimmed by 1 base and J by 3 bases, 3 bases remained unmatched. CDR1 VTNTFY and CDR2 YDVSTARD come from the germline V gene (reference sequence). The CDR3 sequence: CATWDRFYYKKLF. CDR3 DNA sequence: TGTGCCACCTGGGACAGATTTTATTATAAGAAACTCTTT.

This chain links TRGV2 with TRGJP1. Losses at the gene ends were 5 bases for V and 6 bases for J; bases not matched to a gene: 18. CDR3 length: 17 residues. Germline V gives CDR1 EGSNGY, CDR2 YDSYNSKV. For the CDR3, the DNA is TGTGCCACCTGGGTTGTTGGCCCAGATAATGCTGGTTGGTTCAAGATATTT. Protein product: CATWVVGPDNAGWFKIF.

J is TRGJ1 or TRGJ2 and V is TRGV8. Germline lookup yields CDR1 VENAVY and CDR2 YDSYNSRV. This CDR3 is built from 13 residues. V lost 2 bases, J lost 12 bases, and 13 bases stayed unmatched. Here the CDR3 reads CATWDILTRGKLF. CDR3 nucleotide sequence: TGTGCCACCTGGGATATATTAACGAGGGGGAAACTCTTT.

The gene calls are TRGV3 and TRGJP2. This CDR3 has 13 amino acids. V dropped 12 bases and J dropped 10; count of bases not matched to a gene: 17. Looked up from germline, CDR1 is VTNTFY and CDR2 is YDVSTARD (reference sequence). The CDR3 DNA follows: TGTGCCCCCGAAGTAAACGACCTTTGGATCAAGACGTTT. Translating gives CAPEVNDLWIKTF.

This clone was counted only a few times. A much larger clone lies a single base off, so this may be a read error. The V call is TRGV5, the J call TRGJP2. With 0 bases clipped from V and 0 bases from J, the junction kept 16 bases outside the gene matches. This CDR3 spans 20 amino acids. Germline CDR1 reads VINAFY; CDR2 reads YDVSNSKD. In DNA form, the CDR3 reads TGTGCCACCTGGGACAGGCATGAACTTGGGAGCGATAGTAGTGATTGGATCAAGACGTTT. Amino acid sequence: CATWDRHELGSDSSDWIKTF.